At least ten counts were recorded for the clone carrying this TCR beta chain. Antigen specificity is unknown. This sample is drawn from a study of tumor-infiltrating lymphocytes in primary liver carcinoma. On the study more broadly: The patients had histopathologically diagnosed primary liver carcinoma, and their disease was treated by surgical resection. Study-wide results and caveats: Tumors and blood were compared for top-250-clone fraction, and tumors had the significantly higher value (p = 0.039).

RNA was extracted from whole blood without cell sorting, alongside germline DNA. None of the patients had received treatment, and all had chronic HBV infection. Synthesis of TCR beta cDNA was carried out from approximately 470 ng total RNA with a constant-region primer. Employing slightly modified ARM-PCR, three nested multiplex PCR rounds were run, and these gave rise to the TCR beta libraries. Investigators reported that the first two PCR rounds, at around 11 cycles each, used TRBV1-TRBV30 forward primers with a C-beta reverse primer. One entry per CDR3 protein results from TCRdb running MiXCR on the multiplex PCR reads. This table holds approximately 310,000 distinct CDR3 sequences, approximately 60% found once. The junction had 4 bases not matched to a gene; V was cut back by 2 bases and J by 5 bases. The CDR3 is made up of 13 amino acids. CDR1 SGHKS and CDR2 YYEKEE come from the germline V gene (reference sequence).

V usage is TRBV5-5 and J usage is TRBJ2-7; 7 nucleotides agree with TRBD1. Source material: peripheral blood. The clonotype originates from a man aged 35-49 years with primary liver carcinoma and hepatitis B virus infection. The CDR3 DNA sequence: TGTGCCAGCAGCTTACCACAGGGGAACGAGCAGTACTTC. It specifies CASSLPQGNEQYF.